Below, 7 T cell receptor beta chains from the same sample are listed, as sequenced in a study of CD8 T cells in Susac syndrome (dated by TCRdb to between 2018 and 2021). The protocol used for the library was the immunoSEQ multiplex PCR assay. RNA was extracted with the RNeasy kit and about 0.5 to 1 ug was reverse transcribed using random hexamers. TCRdb cleaned the public reads at Q25 with fastp, built clones with MiXCR and kept in-frame beta chains. Every CDR3 protein is listed once, alongside the most common genes and DNA of its rows. This sample holds around 300,000 distinct CDR3 sequences; 90% to 95% were observed only once. The ten largest clones capture less than 0.08% of the sample. The sample consisted of CD4+ T cells from PBMCs. These receptors all come from a human donor with multiple sclerosis.

The rearrangement joins TRBV5-1 to TRBJ2-7; perhaps TRBD2 as D (6 bases). The CDR3 is made up of 14 amino acids. In germline, CDR1 is SGHRS, CDR2 YFSETQ. V lost 4 bases and J 2 bases, leaving 13 bases between the germline ends. CDR3 residues: CASSGRGRTYEQYF. For the CDR3, the DNA is TGCGCCAGCAGCGGTCGGGGGAGGACCTACGAGCAGTACTTC.

CDR3 in DNA: TGTGCCAGTAGTATAGGGTTTGGGAGGAGCTATGGCTACACCTTC. It translates to CASSIGFGRSYGYTF. The rearrangement links TRBV19 to TRBJ1-2; D gene uncertain. This CDR3 contains 15 residues. Germline V gene data show CDR1 as LNHDA and CDR2 as SQIVND (reference sequence). V was clipped by 1 base and J by 4 bases, with 13 bases between them. Full variable domain (rest looked up from reference TRBV19 and TRBJ1-2): DGGITQSPKYLFRKEGQNVTLSCEQNLNHDAMYWYRQDPGQGLRLIYYSQIVNDFQKGDIAEGYSVSREKKESFPLTVTSAQKNPTAFYLCASSIGFGRSYGYTFGSGTRLTVV.

The V call is TRBV7-2, the J call TRBJ1-4, with D possibly being TRBD1 (5 bases). The germline V gene has CDR1 SGHTA and CDR2 FQGNSA. CDR3 length equals 15 residues. V lost 5 bases, J lost 10 bases, and 20 bases lay in between. The CDR3, as DNA: TGTGCCAGCAGCCAACGGGGGAACGTTTTAGGAAAACTGTTTTTT. As protein: CASSQRGNVLGKLFF.

The chain employs TRBV11-2 and TRBJ2-7; D unresolved. Trimming shortened V by 1 base and J by 6 bases, and 1 base separated the two germline ends. This CDR3 is 10 amino acids long. The germline V gene has CDR1 SGHAT and CDR2 FQNNGV. CDR3 in DNA: TGTGCCAGCAGCTTAGCCGAGCAGTACTTC. This encodes CASSLAEQYF. Complete variable domain (other parts from reference TRBV11-2 and TRBJ2-7): EAGVAQSPRYKIIEKRQSVAFWCNPISGHATLYWYQQILGQGPKLLIQFQNNGVVDDSQLPKDRFSAERLKGVDSTLKIQPAKLEDSAVYLCASSLAEQYFGPGTRLTVT.

V and J are TRBV29-1 and TRBJ1-5; D ambiguous. V was shortened by 7 bases and J by 6 bases, with 19 bases between the two germline ends. CDR1 is SQVTM and CDR2 is ANQGSEA in the germline V gene. CDR3 size: 14 residues. CDR3 nucleotide sequence: TGCAGCGGGAGAAAGGGAGGGAGAGCTCAGCCCCAGCATTTT. This translates into CSGRKGGRAQPQHF.

The genes are TRBV18 and TRBJ2-5, with 7 bases matching TRBD1. V trimming: 3 bases; J trimming: 5 bases; junction bases outside the gene matches: 12. Per the germline V gene, CDR1 is KGHSH and CDR2 is LQKENI. The CDR3 has 16 amino acids. In nucleotides, the CDR3 is TGTGCCAGCTCACCGCCCCAGACAGGGCCAGGGGAGACCCAGTACTTC. Translated: CASSPPQTGPGETQYF.

The chain combines TRBV19 with TRBJ2-1; the match to TRBD2 covers 7 bases. V was clipped by 6 bases and J by 0 bases; unmatched bases: 8. Germline V gene lookup returns CDR1 LNHDA and CDR2 SQIVND (reference sequence). The CDR3 covers 16 residues. The CDR3 DNA is TGTGCCAGTAGCCGGAGCGGGGTGAGCTCCTACAATGAGCAGTTCTTC. This sequence encodes CASSRSGVSSYNEQFF.